This is a list of T cell receptor beta chains from one sample in a study of cytomegalovirus exposure and HLA in healthy donors. Sequenced by immunoSEQ multiplex PCR; TCRdb stores in-frame clones only, minus some. The table shows some 40,000 clones, with about 53% occurring only once. The sequenced sample consisted of PBMCs. The source of these receptors is a woman in her forties in good health and CMV-seropositive. Each CDR3 is given with its conserved first and last residue. Each record gives: J gene, clone size, V gene, D gene, CDR3 DNA, CDR3 protein. D genes are given only for firm matches. Only part of the rows carry a size: once, few, many, or a class if the clone is expanded.

J: TRBJ2-7; size: .; V: TRBV6-6; D: TRBD2; DNA: TGTGCCAGCACCCTAATAGCGGGGGAATCCTACGAGCAGTACTTC; CDR3: CASTLIAGESYEQYF
J: TRBJ2-7; size: .; V: TRBV10-1; D: .; DNA: TGCGCCAGCAGTTCTACAGCCTACGAGCAGTACTTC; CDR3: CASSSTAYEQYF
J: TRBJ2-1; size: few; V: TRBV9; D: .; DNA: TGTGCCTCGTGCTCAGGGTCCTACAATGAGCAGTTCTTC; CDR3: CASCSGSYNEQFF
J: TRBJ2-3; size: .; V: TRBV13; D: TRBD2; DNA: TGTGCCAGCTGGTCTAGCGGGGGGGCAGATACGCAGTATTTT; CDR3: CASWSSGGADTQYF
J: TRBJ1-6; size: few; V: TRBV7-9; D: .; DNA: TGTGCCAGCGGCCTTGAACAGTATAATTCACCCCTCCACTTT; CDR3: CASGLEQYNSPLHF
J: TRBJ2-7; size: many; V: TRBV5-1; D: TRBD1; DNA: TGCGCCAGCAGCTTGGCCAGGGGGAACAGGGTAACCTACGAGCAGTACTTC; CDR3: CASSLARGNRVTYEQYF
J: TRBJ2-7; size: .; V: TRBV12-5; D: TRBD1; DNA: TGTGCTAGTGCCGCGGGCGGGACAGGGGGCTACAACGACTACGAGCAGTACTTC; CDR3: CASAAGGTGGYNDYEQYF
J: TRBJ2-5; size: few; V: TRBV7-2; D: .; DNA: TGTGCCAGCAGCGATGGACACCGGGGGGAGACCCAGTACTTC; CDR3: CASSDGHRGETQYF
J: TRBJ2-3; size: .; V: TRBV9; D: TRBD2; DNA: TGTGCCAGCAGCGTCGGCGGGGGGGATACGCAGTATTTT; CDR3: CASSVGGGDTQYF
J: TRBJ2-7; size: once; V: TRBV6-5; D: .; DNA: TGTGCCAGCAGTTACTCGTCGGCAGGGCCCTACGAGCAGTACTTC; CDR3: CASSYSSAGPYEQYF
J: TRBJ2-2; size: .; V: TRBV2; D: TRBD1; DNA: TGTGCCAGCAGCCGTAGGGGACAGACGAACACCGGGGAGCTGTTTTTT; CDR3: CASSRRGQTNTGELFF
J: TRBJ1-1; size: .; V: TRBV11-2; D: TRBD1; DNA: TGTGCCAGCAGTCAAGACAGGGGTTACACTGAAGCTTTCTTT; CDR3: CASSQDRGYTEAFF
J: TRBJ1-2; size: .; V: TRBV30; D: .; DNA: TGTGCCTGGAGTCCTACAGGGTTGGCTGGCTACACCTTC; CDR3: CAWSPTGLAGYTF
J: TRBJ1-4; size: .; V: TRBV29-1; D: TRBD1; DNA: TGCAGCGTTGGGGACAGGGCTTCTTCTAATGAAAAACTGTTTTTT; CDR3: CSVGDRASSNEKLFF
J: TRBJ1-6; size: .; V: TRBV13; D: .; DNA: TGTGCCAGCAGCCCCGCGGCGGTAAATAATTCACCCCTCCACTTT; CDR3: CASSPAAVNNSPLHF
J: TRBJ2-7; size: .; V: TRBV18; D: TRBD2; DNA: TGTGCCAGCTCACCCCGTCTAGCGGGGGGAAACTACGAGCAGTACTTC; CDR3: CASSPRLAGGNYEQYF
J: TRBJ2-1; size: .; V: TRBV9; D: TRBD2; DNA: TGTGCCAGCAGCGTTAGCGGGGGCCACAATGAGCAGTTCTTC; CDR3: CASSVSGGHNEQFF
J: TRBJ2-6; size: .; V: TRBV6-4; D: .; DNA: TGTGCCAGCAGTGAAACTCCTGGGGCCAACGTCCTGACTTTC; CDR3: CASSETPGANVLTF
J: TRBJ1-2; size: few; V: TRBV11-2; D: TRBD1; DNA: TGTGCCAGCAGCTTGCGGACAGGGGGCATAGGCTACACCTTC; CDR3: CASSLRTGGIGYTF
J: TRBJ2-1; size: .; V: TRBV9; D: TRBD2; DNA: TGTGCCAGCAGCGGCACTAGCGGGGGGGCGTCCGAGCAGTTCTTC; CDR3: CASSGTSGGASEQFF
J: TRBJ1-1; size: .; V: TRBV5-4; D: .; DNA: TGTGCCAGCAGCCCAAGGAAAGTACAGGGCAGGGACACTGAAGCTTTCTTT; CDR3: CASSPRKVQGRDTEAFF
J: TRBJ2-7; size: .; V: TRBV23-1; D: TRBD1; DNA: TGCGCCCGCACCGGGGACAGAGTTTACGAGCAGTACTTC; CDR3: CARTGDRVYEQYF
J: TRBJ1-4; size: few; V: TRBV7-6; D: .; DNA: TGTGCCAGCAGCATAGAGGCCGGGACAAGTCTCGGAAAACTGTTTTTT; CDR3: CASSIEAGTSLGKLFF
J: TRBJ2-7; size: .; V: TRBV10-1; D: .; DNA: TGCGCCAGCAGTGAGAGGGGCGCCTACGAGCAGTACTTC; CDR3: CASSERGAYEQYF
J: TRBJ1-2; size: .; V: TRBV4-3; D: TRBD1; DNA: TGCGCCAGCAGCCAAGGACAGGGAAGTACTGATGGCTACACCTTC; CDR3: CASSQGQGSTDGYTF
J: TRBJ2-2; size: once; V: TRBV9; D: .; DNA: TGTGCCAGCAGCGGTACATTCACCGGGGAGCTGTTTTTT; CDR3: CASSGTFTGELFF
J: TRBJ2-5; size: .; V: TRBV10-1; D: TRBD2; DNA: TGCGCCAGCAGTGAGGGGACTAGCTGCCTCTACCAAGAGACCCAGTACTTC; CDR3: CASSEGTSCLYQETQYF
J: TRBJ2-2; size: .; V: TRBV5-1; D: .; DNA: TGCGCCAGCAGCTTGGATCTGGCTACCGGGGAGCTGTTTTTT; CDR3: CASSLDLATGELFF
J: TRBJ1-1; size: .; V: TRBV18; D: .; DNA: TGTGCCAGCTCTCTGAATAAGGGGACTGAAGCTTTCTTT; CDR3: CASSLNKGTEAFF
J: TRBJ2-1; size: .; V: TRBV7-3; D: TRBD1; DNA: TGTGCCAGCAGCTTAGGGGGGACAGGATACAATGAGCAGTTCTTC; CDR3: CASSLGGTGYNEQFF
J: TRBJ2-6; size: .; V: TRBV4-3; D: TRBD1; DNA: TGCGCCAGCAGCCAAGATGCAGGGGGTGGGGCCAACGTCCTGACTTTC; CDR3: CASSQDAGGGANVLTF